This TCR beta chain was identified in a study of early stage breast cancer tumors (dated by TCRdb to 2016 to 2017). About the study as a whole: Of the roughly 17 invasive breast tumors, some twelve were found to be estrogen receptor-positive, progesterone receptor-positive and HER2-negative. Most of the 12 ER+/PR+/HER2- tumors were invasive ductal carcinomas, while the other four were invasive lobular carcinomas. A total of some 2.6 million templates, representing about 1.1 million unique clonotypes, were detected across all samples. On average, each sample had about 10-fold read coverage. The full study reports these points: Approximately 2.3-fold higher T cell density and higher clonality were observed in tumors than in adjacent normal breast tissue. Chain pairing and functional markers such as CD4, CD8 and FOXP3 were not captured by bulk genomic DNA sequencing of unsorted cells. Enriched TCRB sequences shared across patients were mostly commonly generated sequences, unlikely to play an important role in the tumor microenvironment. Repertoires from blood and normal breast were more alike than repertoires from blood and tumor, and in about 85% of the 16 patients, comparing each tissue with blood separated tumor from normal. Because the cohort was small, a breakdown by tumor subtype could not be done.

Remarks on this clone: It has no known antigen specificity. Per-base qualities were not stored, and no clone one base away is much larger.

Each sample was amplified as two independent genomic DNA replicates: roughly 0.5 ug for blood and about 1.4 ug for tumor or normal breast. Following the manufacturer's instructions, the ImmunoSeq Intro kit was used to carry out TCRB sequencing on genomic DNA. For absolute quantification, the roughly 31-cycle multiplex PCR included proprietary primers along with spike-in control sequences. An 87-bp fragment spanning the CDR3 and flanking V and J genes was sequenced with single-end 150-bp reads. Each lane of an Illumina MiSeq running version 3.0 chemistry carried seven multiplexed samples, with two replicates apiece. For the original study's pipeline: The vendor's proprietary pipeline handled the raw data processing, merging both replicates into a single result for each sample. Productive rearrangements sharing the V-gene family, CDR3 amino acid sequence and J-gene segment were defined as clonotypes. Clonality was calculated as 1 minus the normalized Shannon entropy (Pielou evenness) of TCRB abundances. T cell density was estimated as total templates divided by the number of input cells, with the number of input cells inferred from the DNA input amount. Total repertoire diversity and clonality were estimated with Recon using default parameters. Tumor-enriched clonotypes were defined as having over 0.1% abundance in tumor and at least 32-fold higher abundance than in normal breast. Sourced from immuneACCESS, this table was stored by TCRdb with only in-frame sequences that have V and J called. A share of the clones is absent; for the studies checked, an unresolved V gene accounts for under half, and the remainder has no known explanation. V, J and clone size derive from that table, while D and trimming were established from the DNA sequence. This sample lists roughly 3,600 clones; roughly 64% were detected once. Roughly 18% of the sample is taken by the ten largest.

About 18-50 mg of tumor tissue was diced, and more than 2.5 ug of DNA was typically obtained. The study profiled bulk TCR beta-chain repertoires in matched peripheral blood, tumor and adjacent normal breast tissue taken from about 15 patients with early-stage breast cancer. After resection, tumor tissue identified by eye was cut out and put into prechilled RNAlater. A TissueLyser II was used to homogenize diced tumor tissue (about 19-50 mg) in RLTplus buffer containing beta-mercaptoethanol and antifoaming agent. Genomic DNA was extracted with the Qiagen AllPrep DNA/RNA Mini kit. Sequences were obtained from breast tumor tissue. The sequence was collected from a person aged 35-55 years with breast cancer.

The CDR3: CASTVDYGRSGANVLTF. The nucleotide sequence is TGTGCCAGTACTGTGGACTACGGACGCTCTGGGGCCAACGTCCTGACTTTC. This receptor chain uses TRBV19 and TRBJ2-6; matching of 6 bases hints at TRBD2 as the D gene. Trimming takes 7 bases from V and 0 bases from J, and the germline ends sit 16 bases apart. CDR1 and CDR2, looked up from the germline V gene (reference sequence), are LNHDA and SQIVND. The CDR3 covers 17 residues, taking in both the cysteine and the phenylalanine. Only CDR3 DNA is held: 51 bases, read in frame from base 1. Joined to the reference TRBV19 and TRBJ2-6 proteins, this CDR3 gives the full variable domain: DGGITQSPKYLFRKEGQNVTLSCEQNLNHDAMYWYRQDPGQGLRLIYYSQIVNDFQKGDIAEGYSVSREKKESFPLTVTSAQKNPTAFYLCASTVDYGRSGANVLTFGAGSRLTVL.